This TCR beta chain was documented in a study of T-cell memory formation after mild COVID-19. This clonotype turned up a few times. The antigen is not known. 5'RACE primed at constant segments yielded TCR alpha and TCR beta cDNA libraries bearing sample barcodes and UMIs. TCRdb passed the 5' RACE reads through MiXCR, listing each CDR3 protein once. The top ten clones hold 20% to 25% of a sample with roughly 400,000 distinct CDR3 sequences, roughly 15% of them seen once. J gave up 1 base and V 4 bases, and 9 bases lay outside the gene matches. The CDR3 contains 18 residues. Germline V gene data show CDR1 as SEHNR and CDR2 as FQNEAQ (reference sequence). General observations from the study: CD8+ contracting clones occupied EMRA, while CD4+ ones occupied mainly CM and EM. Some clones that responded turned up in pre-infection memory, which suggests that cross-reactive memory joined in.

Sequenced: PBMCs or a T cell subset sorted from them (not recorded which). This chain joins TRBV7-9 and TRBJ2-1, with 11 bases lining up with TRBD2. This TCR came from a man between 18 and 29 years old who had mild COVID-19 (a few samples of this study predate the infection). Cell type and time point are not known. CDR3 amino acids: CASSSLAGGFHSYNEQFF. The CDR3 DNA sequence: TGTGCCAGCAGCTCTCTAGCGGGGGGCTTTCATTCCTACAATGAGCAGTTCTTC.